The T cell receptor (beta chain) under discussion was sequenced for a study of PD-1 blockade in classical Hodgkin lymphoma. Measured with immunoSEQ multiplex PCR; TCRdb has only the in-frame clones, and not every one. The sample has 35,000 to 45,000 clones; roughly three quarters are singletons. Brentuximab vedotin exposure varied among the patients, all of whom had relapsed after autologous stem cell transplantation. J was trimmed by 5 bases and V by 5 bases; bases with no gene match: 8. CDR1 and CDR2 (germline): MNHEY, SVGAGI. The CDR3 runs 14 residues. This clone appeared a single time. This TCR was recovered from a human donor with classical Hodgkin lymphoma. The sample was peripheral blood mononuclear cells (PBMCs), taken before the second cycle of nivolumab. The chain employs TRBV6-5 and TRBJ1-2; 7 nucleotides line up with TRBD1. CDR3 sequence: CASSPTGQSYGYTF. The CDR3 coding sequence is TGTGCCAGCAGTCCGACGGGACAGTCGTATGGCTACACCTTC.